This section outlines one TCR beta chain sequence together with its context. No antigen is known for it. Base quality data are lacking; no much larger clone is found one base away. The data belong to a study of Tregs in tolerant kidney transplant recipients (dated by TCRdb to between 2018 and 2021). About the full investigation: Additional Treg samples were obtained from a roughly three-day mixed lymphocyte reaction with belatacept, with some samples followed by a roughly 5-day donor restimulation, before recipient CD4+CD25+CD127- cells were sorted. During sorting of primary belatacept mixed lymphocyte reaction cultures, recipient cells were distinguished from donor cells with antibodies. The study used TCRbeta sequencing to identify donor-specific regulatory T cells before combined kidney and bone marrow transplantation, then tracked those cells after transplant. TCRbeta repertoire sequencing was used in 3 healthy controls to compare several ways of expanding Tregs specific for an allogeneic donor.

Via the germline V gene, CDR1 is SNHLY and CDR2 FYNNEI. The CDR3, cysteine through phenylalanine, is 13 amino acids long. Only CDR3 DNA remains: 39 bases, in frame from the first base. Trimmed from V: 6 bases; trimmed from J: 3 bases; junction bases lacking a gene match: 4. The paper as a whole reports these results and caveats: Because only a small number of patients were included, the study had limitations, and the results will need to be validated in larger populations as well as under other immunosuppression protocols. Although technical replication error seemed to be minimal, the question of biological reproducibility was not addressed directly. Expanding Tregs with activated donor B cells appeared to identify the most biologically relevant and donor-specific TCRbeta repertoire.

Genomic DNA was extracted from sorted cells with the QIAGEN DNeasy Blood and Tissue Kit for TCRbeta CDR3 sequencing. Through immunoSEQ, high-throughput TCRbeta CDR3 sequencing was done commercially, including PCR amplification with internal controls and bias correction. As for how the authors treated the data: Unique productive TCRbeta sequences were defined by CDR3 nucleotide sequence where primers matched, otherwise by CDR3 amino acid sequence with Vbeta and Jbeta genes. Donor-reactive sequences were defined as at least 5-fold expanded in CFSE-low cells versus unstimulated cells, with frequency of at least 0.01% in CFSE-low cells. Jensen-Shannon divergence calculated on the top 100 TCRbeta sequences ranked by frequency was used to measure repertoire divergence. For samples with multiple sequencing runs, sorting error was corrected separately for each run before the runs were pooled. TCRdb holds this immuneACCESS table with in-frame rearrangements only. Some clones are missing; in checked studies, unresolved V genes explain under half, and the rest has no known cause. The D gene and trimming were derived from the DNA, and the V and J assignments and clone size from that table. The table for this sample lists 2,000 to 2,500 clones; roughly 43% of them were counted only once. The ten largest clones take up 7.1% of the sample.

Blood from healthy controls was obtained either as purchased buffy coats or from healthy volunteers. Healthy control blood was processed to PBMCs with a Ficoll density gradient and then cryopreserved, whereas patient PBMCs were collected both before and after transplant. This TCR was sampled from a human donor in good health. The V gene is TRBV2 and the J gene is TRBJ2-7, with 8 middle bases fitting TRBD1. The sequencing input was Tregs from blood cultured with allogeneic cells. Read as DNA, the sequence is TGTGCCAGCAGGCGGACAGGGAACTACGAGCAGTACTTC. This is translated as CASRRTGNYEQYF.